This TCR beta chain stems from a study of CD4 T cells in relation to SARS-CoV-2 and coronaviruses. Unexposed donor CD4+ T cells date from 2011-2018, before the COVID-19 pandemic. Method: immunoSEQ multiplex PCR; TCRdb's copy keeps in-frame clones and lacks some. The data show some 69,000 clones, approximately 94% seen once. Germline CDR1 and CDR2: MNHEY and SVGAGI. V lost 2 bases and J lost 5; bases outside the gene matches: 9. This CDR3 comprises 16 residues. This TCR derives from a human donor in good health. The genes are TRBV6-5 and TRBJ1-2; TRBD1 matches 9 bases. Sequenced material: naive CD4+ T cells from PBMCs. As for subset: naive CD4+ T cells isolated by negative enrichment. The CDR3 DNA follows: TGTGCCAGCAGTTACAGGGGACAGGGTGGAGGGTATGGCTACACCTTC. Translation: CASSYRGQGGGYGYTF.